The rows below give T cell receptor beta chains drawn from one sample of a study of T cell responses to AZD1222 COVID-19 vaccine. The method was immunoSEQ multiplex PCR; TCRdb's version includes in-frame clones alone and lacks a portion of them. The sample carries about 200,000 clones, around nine tenths recorded once. This specimen consisted of peripheral blood, obtained 28 days after the second dose of the MenACWY control vaccine. The receptors derive from an adult who received the MenACWY meningococcal vaccine as a control. Both conserved end residues are trimmed from each CDR3.

v_call	j_call	cdr3_aa
TRBV6-2/TRBV6-3	TRBJ2-2	ASSYDGSRTGELF
TRBV9	TRBJ1-5	ASSVVRGQALNQPQH
TRBV5-1	TRBJ1-4	ASSPTPTGITNEKLF
TRBV3-1/TRBV3-2	TRBJ2-3	ASSRASYTDTQY
TRBV2	TRBJ1-4	ASSGQGATNEKLF
TRBV21-1	TRBJ1-4	ASSNRFGHGHNEKLF
TRBV30	TRBJ2-1	AWSVPGSRDEQF
TRBV19	TRBJ1-2	ASSMGTAGNYGYT
TRBV18	TRBJ2-2	ASSPGPRLGAGELF
TRBV10-3	TRBJ1-2	AIRTNYGYT
TRBV12-3/TRBV12-4	TRBJ1-2	ASSLVAGDGYT
TRBV11-3	TRBJ2-1	ASSLGPGVQNEQF
TRBV19	TRBJ2-2	AIRRDPNTGELF
TRBV5-1	TRBJ2-3	ASSLSGASSTDTQY
TRBV5-1	TRBJ2-1	ASSPLQAGHEQF
TRBV27	TRBJ1-5	ASSFHRDVGNQPQH
TRBV3-1/TRBV3-2	TRBJ2-1	ASSQLLANEQF
TRBV6-2/TRBV6-3	TRBJ2-7	ASSYSGGPYEQY
TRBV6-4	TRBJ2-7	ASSDGGPGTCEEQY
TRBV2	TRBJ1-5	ASSVRRYSNQPQH
TRBV12-3/TRBV12-4	TRBJ2-5	ASFRVPQETQY
TRBV23-1	TRBJ1-4	ASSQKGELEKLF
TRBV19	TRBJ1-5	ASSIPQAFPQH
TRBV6-6	TRBJ2-7	ASSLNRAYEQY
TRBV5-1	TRBJ1-4	ASSLTGVVEKLF
TRBV7-9	TRBJ2-1	ASRREGDEQF
TRBV28	TRBJ1-2	ASSLPGEFSLGYGYT
TRBV12-3/TRBV12-4	TRBJ1-5	ASSFPGQPQH
TRBV7-9	TRBJ2-1	ASSLGSGLYNEQF
TRBV30	TRBJ2-7	AWSAWTGVFAEQY
TRBV4-1	TRBJ2-7	ASSQAGGPTEQY
TRBV12-5	TRBJ1-2	ASGLVSTNRANYGYT
TRBV19	TRBJ2-1	ASSRGLAGHNEQF
TRBV4-2	TRBJ2-7	ASSQDPPGPSGGYEQY
TRBV4-3	TRBJ2-7	ASSPGTGSYEQY
TRBV5-6	TRBJ1-1	ASSLYRDRITEAF
TRBV2	TRBJ1-5	ASSGTGTNQPQH
TRBV5-1	TRBJ1-1	ASSLDGQGPTEAF
TRBV28	TRBJ2-3	ASSFRGETGTDTQY
TRBV28	TRBJ2-3	ASSTPSGGTDTQY
TRBV15	TRBJ1-2	ATSRGTEPYGYT
TRBV7-3	TRBJ1-1	ASRPSGSTEAF
TRBV27	TRBJ1-1	ASSSLFGGRGEAF
TRBV19	TRBJ2-7	ASSLRDRETHEQY
TRBV4-2	TRBJ2-1	ASSQGLAGAIEQF